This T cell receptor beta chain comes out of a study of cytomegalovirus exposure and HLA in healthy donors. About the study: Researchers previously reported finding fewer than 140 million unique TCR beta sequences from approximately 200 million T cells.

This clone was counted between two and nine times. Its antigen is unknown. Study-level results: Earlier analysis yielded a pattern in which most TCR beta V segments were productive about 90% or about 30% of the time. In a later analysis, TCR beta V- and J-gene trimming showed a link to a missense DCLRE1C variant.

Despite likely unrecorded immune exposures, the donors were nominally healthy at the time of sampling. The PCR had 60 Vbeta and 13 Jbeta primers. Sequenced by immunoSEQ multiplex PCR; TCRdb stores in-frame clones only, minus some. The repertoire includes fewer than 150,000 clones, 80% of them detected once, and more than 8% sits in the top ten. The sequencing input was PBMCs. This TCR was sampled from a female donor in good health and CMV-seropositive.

In DNA form, the CDR3 reads TGTGCCAGCAGTGAAGAGGAGAACACTGAAGCTTTCTTT. Translated, it gives CASSEEENTEAFF. The chain uses TRBV6-4 and TRBJ1-1; unclear D gene. Germline loops: CDR1 MRHNA, CDR2 SNTAGT. CDR3 length: 13 amino acids. Trimming took 3 bases from V and 1 from J, leaving 6 bases between them.